One TCR beta chain is described in this entry. The antigen is unknown. Assay: immunoSEQ multiplex PCR; the TCRdb copy retains only in-frame clones and omits some. This sample has about 100,000 clones, with about 94% found just once. This entry is derived from a study of siplizumab effects on memory and regulatory T cells. Findings and caveats of the study: Treg origin accounted for an average of approximately 70% of mappable alloreactive CD4+ clones with siplizumab and about 30% in controls. Unstimulated subsets accounted for the mapping of only a minor share of the clones that were alloreactive. Suppressive capability of dividing Tregs from siplizumab cultures went unverified.

CDR3 length: 13 amino acids. Germline CDR1 SNHLY, CDR2 FYNNEI. Trimming shortened V by 6 bases and J by 1 base, and 9 bases separated the two germline ends. Sequences were obtained from non-Treg CD4+ T cells sorted from blood. The V call is TRBV2, the J call TRBJ1-1, with D maybe TRBD1 (5 bases). The receptor was isolated from a human donor in good health. The chain's CDR3 is CASREGRNTEAFF. The CDR3 DNA reads TGTGCCAGCAGGGAGGGGAGGAACACTGAAGCTTTCTTT.